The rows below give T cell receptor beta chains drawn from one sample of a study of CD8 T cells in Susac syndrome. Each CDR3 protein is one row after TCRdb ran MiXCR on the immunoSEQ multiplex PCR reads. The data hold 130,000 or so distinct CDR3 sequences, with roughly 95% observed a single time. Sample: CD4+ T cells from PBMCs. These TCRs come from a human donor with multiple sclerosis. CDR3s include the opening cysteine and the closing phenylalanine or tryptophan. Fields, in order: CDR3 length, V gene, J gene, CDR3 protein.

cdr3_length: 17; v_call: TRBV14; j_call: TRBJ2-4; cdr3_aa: CASSKQGVQGTKNIQYF
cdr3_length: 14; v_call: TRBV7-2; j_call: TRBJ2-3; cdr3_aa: CASSRQGATDTQYF
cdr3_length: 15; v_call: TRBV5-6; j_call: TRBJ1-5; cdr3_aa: CASSSGTGGSQPQHF
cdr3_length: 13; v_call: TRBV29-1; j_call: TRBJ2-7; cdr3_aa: CSVRSGSSYEQYF
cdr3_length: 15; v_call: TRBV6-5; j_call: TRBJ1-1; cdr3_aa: CASSYSGRGSPEAFF
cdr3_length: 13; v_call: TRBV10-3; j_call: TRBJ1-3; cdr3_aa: CAISTGGTNTIYF
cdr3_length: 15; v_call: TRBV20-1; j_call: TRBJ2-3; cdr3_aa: CSARDVTTSTDTQYF
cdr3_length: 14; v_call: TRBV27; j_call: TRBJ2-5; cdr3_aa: CASSHGLAGETQYF
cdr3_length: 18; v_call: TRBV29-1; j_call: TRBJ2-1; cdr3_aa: CSVAKGQGNSFSYNEQFF
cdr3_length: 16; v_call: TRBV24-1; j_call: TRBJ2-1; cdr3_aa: CATSDFGAGANNEQFF